The present entry profiles one T cell receptor (beta chain) with its context. This record comes from a study of blood T cell repertoires in COVID-19. Repertoires were generated with immunoSEQ multiplex PCR, while TCRdb's copy carries only in-frame clones and drops some. This table holds approximately 150,000 clones, 75% to 85% found once. Germline CDR1 reads SEHNR; CDR2 reads FQNEAQ (reference sequence). CDR3 length: 14 residues. V lost 6 bases and J lost 10, with 16 bases in between. This TCR was recovered from a human donor in a cohort sampled during active COVID-19. The sample consisted of peripheral blood. The rearrangement joins TRBV7-9 to TRBJ2-6; TRBD1 might be the D (6 bases). The CDR3 DNA sequence: TGTGCCAGCAGATTCCTCGGCAGGGGAAACGTCCTGACTTTC. Translating gives CASRFLGRGNVLTF.